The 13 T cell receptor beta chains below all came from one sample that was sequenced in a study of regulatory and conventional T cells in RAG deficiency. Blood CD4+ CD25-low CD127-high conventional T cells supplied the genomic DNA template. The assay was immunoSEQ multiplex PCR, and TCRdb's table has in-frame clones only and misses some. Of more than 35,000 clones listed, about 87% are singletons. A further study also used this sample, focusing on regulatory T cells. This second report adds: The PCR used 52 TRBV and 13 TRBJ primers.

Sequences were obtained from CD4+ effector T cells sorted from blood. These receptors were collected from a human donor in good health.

Written as DNA, the CDR3 is TGTGCCAGCAGTGCCGGAGGGACCCAGTACTTC. It encodes CASSAGGTQYF. This chain joins TRBV6-1 and TRBJ2-5; a possible D gene is TRBD2 (5 bases). The CDR3 spans 11 residues. Germline assignment: CDR1 MNHNS and CDR2 SASEGT. V was trimmed by 4 bases and J by 7 bases, leaving 7 bases between them.

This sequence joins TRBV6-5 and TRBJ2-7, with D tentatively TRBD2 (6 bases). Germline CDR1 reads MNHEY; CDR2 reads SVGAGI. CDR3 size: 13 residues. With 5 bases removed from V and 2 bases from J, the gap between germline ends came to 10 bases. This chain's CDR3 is CASSTGLPYEQYF. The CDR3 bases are TGTGCCAGCAGTACGGGACTTCCCTACGAGCAGTACTTC.

This CDR3 is CATSPPVGTGGQQYF. DNA of the CDR3: TGTGCCACCAGTCCCCCCGTGGGGACAGGCGGCCAGCAGTACTTC. The chain carries TRBV15 and TRBJ2-7; 8 bases are shared with TRBD1. From germline, CDR1 is LNHNV and CDR2 YYDKDF (reference sequence). J was trimmed by 8 bases and V by 6 bases; bases with no gene match: 15. The CDR3 loop spans 15 amino acids. The full variable domain, with the rest looked up from reference TRBV15 and TRBJ2-7, is DAMVIQNPRYQVTQFGKPVTLSCSQTLNHNVMYWYQQKSSQAPKLLFHYYDKDFNNEADTPDNFQSRRPNTSFCFLDIRSPGLGDTAMYLCATSPPVGTGGQQYFGPGTRLTVT.

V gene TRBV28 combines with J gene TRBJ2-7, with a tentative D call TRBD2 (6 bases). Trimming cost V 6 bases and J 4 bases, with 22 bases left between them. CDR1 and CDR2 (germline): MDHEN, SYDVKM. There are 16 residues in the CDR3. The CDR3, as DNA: TGTGCCAGCAGGACCCCCGCCGGGACTTCAGCTTACGAGCAGTACTTC. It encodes CASRTPAGTSAYEQYF.

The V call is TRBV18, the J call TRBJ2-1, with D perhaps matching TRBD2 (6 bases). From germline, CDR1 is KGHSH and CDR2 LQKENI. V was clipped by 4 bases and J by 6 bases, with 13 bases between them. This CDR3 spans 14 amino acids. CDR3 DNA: TGTGCCAGCTCACTAGCGGTAATTGCCAATGAGCAGTTCTTC. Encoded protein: CASSLAVIANEQFF.

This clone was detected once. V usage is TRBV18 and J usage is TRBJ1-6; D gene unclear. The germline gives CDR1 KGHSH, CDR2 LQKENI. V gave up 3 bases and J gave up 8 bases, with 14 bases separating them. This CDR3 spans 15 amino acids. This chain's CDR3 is CASSPRTIYDSPLHF. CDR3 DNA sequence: TGTGCCAGCTCACCGCGGACCATATATGATTCACCCCTCCACTTT.

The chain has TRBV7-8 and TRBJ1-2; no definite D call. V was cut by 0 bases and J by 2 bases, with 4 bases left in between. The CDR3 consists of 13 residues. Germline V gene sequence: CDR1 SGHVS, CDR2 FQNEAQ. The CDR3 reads CASSLAANYGYTF. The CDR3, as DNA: TGTGCCAGCAGCTTAGCAGCGAACTATGGCTACACCTTC.

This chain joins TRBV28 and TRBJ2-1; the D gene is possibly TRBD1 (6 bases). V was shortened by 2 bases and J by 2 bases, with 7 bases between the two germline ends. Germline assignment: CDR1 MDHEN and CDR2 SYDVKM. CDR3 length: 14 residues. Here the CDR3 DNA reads TGTGCCAGCAGTTTACAGGGGACCTACAATGAGCAGTTCTTC. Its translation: CASSLQGTYNEQFF.

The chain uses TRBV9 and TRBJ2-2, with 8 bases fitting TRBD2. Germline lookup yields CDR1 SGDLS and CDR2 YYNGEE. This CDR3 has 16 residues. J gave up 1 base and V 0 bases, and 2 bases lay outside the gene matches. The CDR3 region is CASSVDAGGNTGELFF. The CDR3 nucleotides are TGTGCCAGCAGCGTAGACGCGGGAGGGAACACCGGGGAGCTGTTTTTT.

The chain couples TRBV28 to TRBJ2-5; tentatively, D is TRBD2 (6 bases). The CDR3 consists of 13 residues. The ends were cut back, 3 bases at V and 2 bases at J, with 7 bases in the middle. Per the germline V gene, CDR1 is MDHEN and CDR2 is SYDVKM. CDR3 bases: TGTGCCAGCAGTTTCGGGGGACAAGAGACCCAGTACTTC. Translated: CASSFGGQETQYF.

Here the CDR3 reads CASSPLLINRGQGDTIYF. CDR3 nucleotide sequence: TGTGCCAGCTCACCACTACTAATAAACAGGGGACAAGGAGACACCATATATTTT. The genes are TRBV18 and TRBJ1-3; 7 bases are a match to TRBD1. Germline CDR1 and CDR2: KGHSH and LQKENI. V lost 1 base to trimming and J lost 8 bases; unmatched junction nucleotides: 17. The CDR3 consists of 18 residues.

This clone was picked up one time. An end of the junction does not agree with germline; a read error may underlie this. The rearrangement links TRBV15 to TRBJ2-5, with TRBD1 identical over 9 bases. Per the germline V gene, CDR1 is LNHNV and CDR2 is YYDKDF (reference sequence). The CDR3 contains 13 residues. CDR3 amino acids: CATSGDRGVTQYF. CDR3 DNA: TGTGCCACCAGCGGAGACAGGGGGGTGACCCAGTACTTC. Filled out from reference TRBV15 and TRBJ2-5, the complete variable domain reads DAMVIQNPRYQVTQFGKPVTLSCSQTLNHNVMYWYQQKSSQAPKLLFHYYDKDFNNEADTPDNFQSRRPNTSFCFLDIRSPGLGDTAMYLCATSGDRGVTQYFGPGTRLLVL.

The CDR3 nucleotides are TGTGCCAGTAGTATAGCCCTTACGACAGGGACGGATGGCTACACCTTC. This encodes CASSIALTTGTDGYTF. The chain joins TRBV19 to TRBJ1-2, with 7 positions matching TRBD1. Germline loops: CDR1 LNHDA, CDR2 SQIVND (reference sequence). The CDR3 is 16 amino acids. Trimming took 1 base from V and 6 from J; bases not matched to a gene: 11.